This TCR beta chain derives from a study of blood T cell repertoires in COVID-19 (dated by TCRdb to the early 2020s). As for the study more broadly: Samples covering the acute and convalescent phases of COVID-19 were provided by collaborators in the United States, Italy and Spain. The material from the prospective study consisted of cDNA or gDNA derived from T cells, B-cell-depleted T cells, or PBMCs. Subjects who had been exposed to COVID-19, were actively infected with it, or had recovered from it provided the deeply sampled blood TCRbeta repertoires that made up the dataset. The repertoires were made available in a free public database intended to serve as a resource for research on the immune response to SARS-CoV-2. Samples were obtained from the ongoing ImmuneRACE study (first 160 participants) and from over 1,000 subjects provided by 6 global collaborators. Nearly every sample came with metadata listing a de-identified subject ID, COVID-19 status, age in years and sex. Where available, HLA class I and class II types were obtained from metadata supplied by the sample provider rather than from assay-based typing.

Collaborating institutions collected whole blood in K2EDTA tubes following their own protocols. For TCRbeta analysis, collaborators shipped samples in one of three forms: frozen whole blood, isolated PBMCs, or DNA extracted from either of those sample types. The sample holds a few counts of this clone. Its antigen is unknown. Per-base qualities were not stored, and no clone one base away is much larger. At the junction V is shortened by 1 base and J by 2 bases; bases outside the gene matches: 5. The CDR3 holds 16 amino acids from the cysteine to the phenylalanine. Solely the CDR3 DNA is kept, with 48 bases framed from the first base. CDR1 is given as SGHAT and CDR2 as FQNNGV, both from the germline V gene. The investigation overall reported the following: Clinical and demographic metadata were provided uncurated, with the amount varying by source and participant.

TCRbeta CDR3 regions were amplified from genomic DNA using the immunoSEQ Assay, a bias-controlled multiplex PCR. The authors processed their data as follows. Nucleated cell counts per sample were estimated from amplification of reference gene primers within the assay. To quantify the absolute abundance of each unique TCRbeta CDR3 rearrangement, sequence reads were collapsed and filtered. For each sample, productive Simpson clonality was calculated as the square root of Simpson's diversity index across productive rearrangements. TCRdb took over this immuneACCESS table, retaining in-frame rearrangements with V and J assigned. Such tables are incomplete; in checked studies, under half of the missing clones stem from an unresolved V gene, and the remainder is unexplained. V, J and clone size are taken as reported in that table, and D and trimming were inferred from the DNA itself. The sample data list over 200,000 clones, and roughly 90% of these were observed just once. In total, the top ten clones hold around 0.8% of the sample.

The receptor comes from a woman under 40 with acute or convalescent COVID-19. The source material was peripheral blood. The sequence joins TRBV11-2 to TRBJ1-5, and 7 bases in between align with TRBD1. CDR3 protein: CASSLGDTGGNQPQHF. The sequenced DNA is TGTGCCAGCAGCTTAGGAGATACAGGGGGCAATCAGCCCCAGCATTTT.